These 23 T cell receptor beta chains came from one sample sequenced in a study of cytomegalovirus exposure and HLA in healthy donors (dated by TCRdb to 2016 to 2017). Libraries were built with the immunoSEQ multiplex PCR assay. For the multiplex PCR, a mixture combining 60 forward primers for TCR Vbeta segments and 13 reverse primers for TCR Jbeta segments was used. As stored in TCRdb, this immuneACCESS dataset retains in-frame rearrangements with V and J assigned. A fraction of the clones does not appear; measured against another copy, unresolved V genes explain less than half of the discrepancy, and the remainder lacks a known reason. The sample records 100,000 or so clones, 83% of which are singletons. The top ten clones comprise roughly 6% of the sample. Source material: PBMCs. These receptors all stem from a man aged 18 to 30 in good health and CMV-seronegative.

The chain joins TRBV27 to TRBJ2-7; 11 nucleotides line up with TRBD2. CDR1 is MNHEY, CDR2 SMNVEV, per germline (reference sequence). The V and J ends lost 4 bases and 1 base, in that order; junction bases with no gene match: 9. This CDR3 contains 17 residues. This CDR3 reads CASSSPVGTSGSYEQYF. The CDR3 DNA follows: TGTGCCAGCAGTTCACCGGTAGGGACTAGCGGTTCCTACGAGCAGTACTTC.

The chain recombines TRBV7-9 with TRBJ1-5; D uncertain. Trimming removed 3 bases at V and 4 bases at J, with 10 bases between. This CDR3 region has 14 residues. Germline V gene data show CDR1 as SEHNR and CDR2 as FQNEAQ (reference sequence). The DNA for the CDR3 is TGTGCCAGCAGCTTTCTAGGTGATAATCAGCCCCAGCATTTT. This sequence encodes CASSFLGDNQPQHF.

This chain connects TRBV5-6 to TRBJ2-7, with 10 bases that match TRBD2. Germline V lookup: CDR1 SGHDT, CDR2 YYEEEE. V trimming: 0 bases; J trimming: 0 bases; junction bases outside the gene matches: 6. The CDR3 extends over 17 amino acids. CDR3 DNA sequence: TGTGCCAGCAGCTTGGGACTAGCGGGCGCGTTCTCCTACGAGCAGTACTTC. Residues: CASSLGLAGAFSYEQYF.

V and J are TRBV7-9 and TRBJ2-3; 7 bases line up with TRBD1. The CDR3 covers 15 residues. Germline-derived CDR1 and CDR2 are SEHNR and FQNEAQ (reference sequence). The junction had 5 bases not matched to a gene; V was cut back by 5 bases and J by 0 bases. In nucleotides, the CDR3 is TGTGCCAGCAGCCCGACAGGGATCAGCACAGATACGCAGTATTTT. Translated: CASSPTGISTDTQYF.

The chain combines TRBV4-3 with TRBJ1-2; 9 bases are shared with TRBD1. V gave up 2 bases and J gave up 6 bases; unmatched junction bases: 4. Germline CDR1 and CDR2: LGHNA and YSLEER. The CDR3 has 14 residues. The CDR3 DNA follows: TGCGCCAGCAGCCAATTAAGGACAGGGGATGGCTACACCTTC. Protein: CASSQLRTGDGYTF.

The chain has TRBV7-3 and TRBJ2-7; 12 bases agree with TRBD2. The length of the CDR3 is 16 residues. In germline, CDR1 is SGHTA, CDR2 FQGTGA. V was clipped by 3 bases and J by 2 bases; unmatched bases: 5. The CDR3 loop reads CASSFGLAGTTYEQYF. CDR3 nucleotides: TGTGCCAGCAGCTTCGGACTAGCGGGAACCACCTACGAGCAGTACTTC.

The genes are TRBV7-2 and TRBJ2-2; 9 bases are shared with TRBD2. The CDR3 consists of 17 residues. Germline CDR1 SGHTA, CDR2 FQGNSA. V shed 3 bases and J 4 bases; nucleotides not matched to a gene: 9. The CDR3 here is CASSFASGIGSTGELFF. The CDR3 DNA follows: TGTGCCAGCAGCTTTGCTAGCGGGATCGGGAGCACCGGGGAGCTGTTTTTT. Filled out from reference TRBV7-2 and TRBJ2-2, the complete variable domain reads GAGVSQSPSNKVTEKGKDVELRCDPISGHTALYWYRQSLGQGLEFLIYFQGNSAPDKSGLPSDRFSAERTGGSVSTLTIQRTQQEDSAVYLCASSFASGIGSTGELFFGEGSRLTVL.

This chain links TRBV6-5 with TRBJ2-1; 7 bases agree with TRBD1. The junction had 6 bases not matched to a gene; V was cut back by 11 bases and J by 2 bases. Germline V gene data show CDR1 as MNHEY and CDR2 as SVGAGI. The CDR3 runs to 13 residues. The CDR3, as DNA: TGTGCCTCCCTGGGACAGCCCTACAATGAGCAGTTCTTC. Translating gives CASLGQPYNEQFF.

V gene TRBV30 combines with J gene TRBJ2-2; D is unclear. V lost 1 base, J lost 2 bases, and 5 bases lay in between. This CDR3 has 13 residues. Germline CDR1 and CDR2: GTSNPN and SVGIG (reference sequence). Here the CDR3 DNA reads TGTGCCTGGAGTGGTAGCAACACCGGGGAGCTGTTTTTT. Its protein product is CAWSGSNTGELFF.

For the CDR3, the DNA is TGTGCCAGCAGCCTTTCCCCTCCTAGCGGGAGGAAATATGAGCAGTTCTTC. This sequence encodes CASSLSPPSGRKYEQFF. The chain joins TRBV11-3 to TRBJ2-1; 11 nucleotides match TRBD2. Trimming at V came to 5 bases and at J to 8 bases, leaving 14 bases not matched to a gene. This CDR3 comprises 17 residues. The V gene's germline CDR1 is SGHNT and CDR2 YENEEA. The full variable domain, rest sourced from reference TRBV11-3 and TRBJ2-1, is EAGVVQSPRYKIIEKKQPVAFWCNPISGHNTLYWYLQNLGQGPELLIRYENEEAVDDSQLPKDRFSAERLKGVDSTLKIQPAELGDSAVYLCASSLSPPSGRKYEQFFGPGTRLTVL.

The chain combines TRBV29-1 with TRBJ2-1, with a tentative D call TRBD2 (5 bases). Germline V CDR1 and CDR2: SQVTM, ANQGSEA. The CDR3 loop spans 15 amino acids. V lost 4 bases, J lost 0 bases, and 13 bases lay in between. The CDR3 DNA reads as TGCAGCGTTGTGGACGCGGGCGGCTCCTACAATGAGCAGTTCTTC. Residues: CSVVDAGGSYNEQFF.

Only a few counts were recorded for this clone. V usage is TRBV5-5 and J usage is TRBJ1-1; 8 nucleotides match TRBD1. Germline-derived CDR1 and CDR2 are SGHKS and YYEKEE (reference sequence). V trimming: 2 bases; J trimming: 1 base; junction bases outside the gene matches: 4. This CDR3 spans 15 amino acids. Here the CDR3 reads CASSFQGARNTEAFF. The DNA of the CDR3 is TGTGCCAGCAGCTTCCAGGGGGCACGGAACACTGAAGCTTTCTTT.

The CDR3 bases are TGTGCCAGCAGCTTACCCCCAGGGTTGGGGGAGACCCAGTACTTC. Encoded protein: CASSLPPGLGETQYF. The chain is built from TRBV5-6 and TRBJ2-5; perhaps TRBD1 as D (5 bases). The V end lost 2 bases, the J end lost 5 bases, and 16 bases lay between the germline ends. Germline loops: CDR1 SGHDT, CDR2 YYEEEE. This CDR3 is 15 amino acids long.

The chain combines TRBV6-1 with TRBJ2-7; possibly TRBD2 for D (6 bases). CDR1 MNHNS and CDR2 SASEGT come from the germline V gene. The CDR3 loop spans 15 amino acids. V lost 4 bases to trimming and J lost 1 base, with 14 bases between them. The CDR3 DNA sequence: TGTGCCAGCAGTGGACACCCGGCGGGGTCCTACGAGCAGTACTTC. This translates into CASSGHPAGSYEQYF.

The gene calls are TRBV7-2 and TRBJ1-3; a possible D gene is TRBD1 (5 bases). The CDR3 extends over 16 amino acids. V was clipped by 2 bases and J by 0 bases, with 11 bases between them. Germline lookup yields CDR1 SGHTA and CDR2 FQGNSA. The chain's CDR3 is CASSLQGQGSGNTIYF. CDR3 in DNA: TGTGCCAGCAGCTTACAGGGCCAGGGCTCTGGAAACACCATATATTTT.

The chain uses TRBV28 and TRBJ2-2; TRBD2 matches 7 bases. The CDR3 is 14 residues long. Germline V gene sequence: CDR1 MDHEN, CDR2 SYDVKM. V lost 7 bases to trimming and J lost 3 bases; unmatched junction nucleotides: 5. The CDR3: CASTRGGYTGELFF. The CDR3 DNA sequence: TGTGCCAGCACCCGCGGGGGTTACACCGGGGAGCTGTTTTTT.

The V call is TRBV6-6, the J call TRBJ2-7, with 11 bases fitting TRBD2. V trimming: 0 bases; J trimming: 5 bases; junction bases outside the gene matches: 6. In germline, CDR1 is MNHNY, CDR2 SVGAGI (reference sequence). There are 16 residues in the CDR3. The CDR3 is CASSYSRASGRNEQYF. DNA for the CDR3: TGTGCCAGCAGTTACTCACGGGCTAGCGGGAGGAACGAGCAGTACTTC.

V gene TRBV4-1 combines with J gene TRBJ2-2, with 8 bases lining up with TRBD2. This CDR3 is built from 17 residues. V gave up 0 bases and J gave up 2 bases; unmatched junction bases: 5. The germline V gene has CDR1 MGHRA and CDR2 YSYEKL. The CDR3 DNA follows: TGCGCCAGCAGCCAAGATCGGGGGGGCCGCAACACCGGGGAGCTGTTTTTT. Amino acids: CASSQDRGGRNTGELFF.

The V and J genes are TRBV11-3 and TRBJ2-6, with D unresolved. V was cut by 3 bases and J by 3 bases, with 6 bases left in between. There are 14 residues in the CDR3. Germline CDR1 reads SGHNT; CDR2 reads YENEEA. CDR3 sequence (DNA): TGTGCCAGCAGCTTGTTCCTTGGGGCCAACGTCCTGACTTTC. Protein sequence: CASSLFLGANVLTF.

The V and J genes are TRBV7-2 and TRBJ2-4; 7 bases are a match to TRBD2. V dropped 5 bases and J dropped 1; count of bases not matched to a gene: 5. The CDR3 runs to 15 residues. Germline loops: CDR1 SGHTA, CDR2 FQGNSA. CDR3 residues: CASSPRGVAKNIQYF. The CDR3 DNA reads TGTGCCAGCAGCCCACGGGGGGTCGCCAAAAACATTCAGTACTTC.

V is TRBV5-1 and J is TRBJ2-1; D may be TRBD2 (5 bases). This CDR3 region has 13 residues. Trimming removed 6 bases from V and 0 bases from J, with 7 bases in between. Per the germline V gene, CDR1 is SGHRS and CDR2 is YFSETQ. CDR3 protein: CASKGVSYNEQFF. For the CDR3, the DNA is TGCGCCAGCAAGGGAGTCTCCTACAATGAGCAGTTCTTC.

The chain links TRBV7-2 to TRBJ1-2, with a tentative D call TRBD1 (6 bases). This CDR3 is 15 amino acids long. V lost 3 bases to trimming and J lost 1 base, with 12 bases between them. Germline assignment: CDR1 SGHTA and CDR2 FQGNSA. The CDR3 is CASSFTGISNYGYTF. The CDR3 DNA is TGTGCCAGCAGCTTCACAGGGATCAGTAACTATGGCTACACCTTC.

This chain joins TRBV18 and TRBJ2-5, with unresolved D. Germline-derived CDR1 and CDR2 are KGHSH and LQKENI. The V end was cut by 2 bases, the J end by 4 bases, with 11 bases between. The CDR3 extends over 14 amino acids. CDR3 coding DNA: TGTGCCAGCTCACCAGAGACACCTGGAGAGACCCAGTACTTC. Its protein product is CASSPETPGETQYF.